These 31 T cell receptor beta chains were all obtained from the same sample, sequenced in a study of T cell changes during pregnancy in multiple sclerosis. The repertoire was sequenced with immunoSEQ multiplex PCR; TCRdb's copy has only in-frame clones and lacks some. The data show about 70,000 clones, with 92% seen just once and approximately 1.5% held by the top ten. The source material was peripheral blood, sampled after pregnancy. The receptors come from a female donor with multiple sclerosis, enrolled in a pregnancy study.

This clone has a single count. V is TRBV5-1 and J is TRBJ2-5; the D gene is possibly TRBD2 (6 bases). V was shortened by 4 bases and J by 4 bases, with 14 bases between the two germline ends. Per germline, CDR1 SGHRS and CDR2 YFSETQ. The CDR3 spans 14 residues. CDR3 coding DNA: TGCGCCAGCAGCCCCGGGAGTGCCCGAGAGACCCAGTACTTC. The encoded protein is CASSPGSARETQYF.

The V and J genes are TRBV5-1 and TRBJ2-3, with TRBD2 identical over 7 bases. V lost 4 bases to trimming and J lost 2 bases; unmatched junction nucleotides: 16. The CDR3 is 18 residues long. In germline, CDR1 is SGHRS, CDR2 YFSETQ. CDR3 in amino acids: CASSIPGVTREPTDTQYF. In DNA, the CDR3 is TGCGCCAGCAGCATCCCCGGCGTAACGCGGGAGCCCACAGATACGCAGTATTTT.

The chain carries TRBV11-2 and TRBJ2-7; 10 bases line up with TRBD2. V shed 8 bases and J 0 bases; nucleotides not matched to a gene: 4. The CDR3 sequence is 14 residues long. The germline CDR1 and CDR2 sequences are SGHAT and FQNNGV. The chain's CDR3 is CASHTSGTSYEQYF. CDR3 nucleotides: TGTGCCAGCCACACTAGCGGGACCTCCTACGAGCAGTACTTC.

This rearrangement joins TRBV7-2 to TRBJ1-5, with D possibly matching TRBD1 (5 bases). Trimming took off 5 bases at V and 8 bases at J, with 19 bases between the two ends. The length of the CDR3 is 15 residues. Germline V gene data show CDR1 as SGHTA and CDR2 as FQGNSA. CDR3 nucleotides: TGTGCCAGCAGCAGATTAGGACATCTCGTCGAGCCCCAGCATTTT. This sequence encodes CASSRLGHLVEPQHF.

The chain joins TRBV5-4 to TRBJ2-7, with 9 nucleotides matching TRBD2. Per the germline V gene, CDR1 is SGHNT and CDR2 is YYREEE (reference sequence). The CDR3 length is 16 residues. Trimming at V came to 3 bases and at J to 7 bases, leaving 14 bases not matched to a gene. CDR3 coding DNA: TGTGCCAGCAGCTCCCGGCAGGCTAGCGGGAAAGTTGAGCAGTACTTC. It encodes CASSSRQASGKVEQYF.

This clone was seen more than once but under ten times. The rearrangement links TRBV5-4 to TRBJ2-2, with D maybe TRBD2 (6 bases). The germline V and J ends were trimmed by 2 bases and 1 base, with 9 bases remaining between them. The CDR3 covers 15 residues. CDR1 SGHNT and CDR2 YYREEE come from the germline V gene (reference sequence). CDR3 loop: CASSFVAVNTGELFF. CDR3 DNA: TGTGCCAGCAGCTTTGTAGCGGTGAACACCGGGGAGCTGTTTTTT.

The CDR3 DNA follows: TGTGCCATGCGGACAGGAGCTATGAACACTGAAGCTTTCTTT. Translation: CAMRTGAMNTEAFF. The chain couples TRBV6-1 to TRBJ1-1, with 7 nucleotides matching TRBD1. This CDR3 region has 14 residues. From germline, CDR1 is MNHNS and CDR2 SASEGT. Losses at the gene ends were 10 bases for V and 0 bases for J; bases not matched to a gene: 8.

About this clone: Other DNA sequences from this sample encode an identical CDR3 as well. This rearrangement joins TRBV6-5 to TRBJ2-7; D may be TRBD1 (6 bases). This CDR3 is 13 amino acids long. Germline CDR1 and CDR2: MNHEY and SVGAGI. Trimming left V 2 bases short and J 1 base short, with 6 bases between. CDR3 nucleotide sequence: TGTGCCAGCAGTTACGGACAGTCCTACGAGCAGTACTTC. Encoded protein: CASSYGQSYEQYF.

The gene calls are TRBV10-3 and TRBJ1-3; 10 bases line up with TRBD1. Germline CDR1 ENHRY, CDR2 SYGVKD. The CDR3 loop spans 14 amino acids. J gave up 4 bases and V 6 bases, and 3 bases lay outside the gene matches. CDR3 in amino acids: CAIRTGGSGNTIYF. CDR3 bases: TGTGCCATCAGGACAGGGGGCTCCGGAAACACCATATATTTT.

V gene TRBV11-3 combines with J gene TRBJ2-7; no definite D call. The ends were cut back, 0 bases at V and 3 bases at J, with 6 bases in the middle. Germline lookup yields CDR1 SGHNT and CDR2 YENEEA. CDR3 length: 13 residues. CDR3 sequence reads: CASSLEASYEQYF. The CDR3 coding sequence is TGTGCCAGCAGCTTAGAGGCCAGCTACGAGCAGTACTTC.

The chain is built from TRBV2 and TRBJ2-5, with 8 bases matching TRBD2. CDR1 is SNHLY, CDR2 FYNNEI, per germline. This CDR3 comprises 13 residues. J lost 4 bases, V lost 8 bases, and 6 bases had no gene match. CDR3 sequence reads: CASYGRAGETQYF. CDR3 sequence (DNA): TGTGCCAGCTACGGGAGGGCTGGAGAGACCCAGTACTTC.

This rearrangement joins TRBV4-1 to TRBJ2-7; TRBD2 agrees at 8 bases. Germline V gene data show CDR1 as MGHRA and CDR2 as YSYEKL. The CDR3 sequence is 14 residues long. Trimming removed 5 bases from V and 4 bases from J; junction bases left unmatched: 7. The CDR3 spells CASSTGLGEYEQYF. CDR3 nucleotides: TGCGCCAGCAGCACGGGACTAGGCGAATACGAGCAGTACTTC.

The rearrangement joins TRBV7-2 to TRBJ2-5; TRBD2 aligns across 7 bases. The V gene end was trimmed by 5 bases and the J gene end by 5 bases; junction bases not matched to a gene: 8. Per the germline V gene, CDR1 is SGHTA and CDR2 is FQGNSA. CDR3 length equals 14 residues. The CDR3 DNA reads TGTGCCAGCAGCCCAAGACTAGCCGGGGAGACCCAGTACTTC. This codes for CASSPRLAGETQYF.

For the CDR3, the DNA is TGTGCCAGCTCACCAAGGACTAGCGGGAATGAATACGAGCAGTACTTC. Amino acid sequence: CASSPRTSGNEYEQYF. The chain carries TRBV18 and TRBJ2-7; 12 nucleotides agree with TRBD2. The trim removed 2 bases at V and 4 bases at J, leaving 6 bases unmatched. The CDR3 covers 16 residues. Looked up from germline, CDR1 is KGHSH and CDR2 is LQKENI.

The chain is built from TRBV30 and TRBJ1-1; no firm D call. CDR3 size: 12 residues. In germline, CDR1 is GTSNPN, CDR2 SVGIG (reference sequence). Trimming left V 2 bases short and J 2 bases short, with 6 bases between. The CDR3: CAWSNSNTEAFF. The CDR3 bases are TGTGCCTGGAGTAACAGCAACACTGAAGCTTTCTTT.

V and J are TRBV9 and TRBJ1-3; 10 bases align to TRBD1. The CDR3 contains 15 residues. V was pared by 3 bases and J by 4 bases, with 4 bases of the junction left unmatched. Germline values: CDR1 SGDLS, CDR2 YYNGEE. The CDR3 loop reads CASSADRGYGNTIYF. The CDR3 region has the DNA TGTGCCAGCAGCGCGGACAGGGGGTACGGAAACACCATATATTTT. The whole variable domain, remainder taken from reference TRBV9 and TRBJ1-3, is DSGVTQTPKHLITATGQRVTLRCSPRSGDLSVYWYQQSLDQGLQFLIQYYNGEERAKGNILERFSAQQFPDLHSELNLSSLELGDSALYFCASSADRGYGNTIYFGEGSWLTVV.

The chain couples TRBV10-3 to TRBJ1-5; TRBD1 might be the D (6 bases). The length of the CDR3 is 15 residues. The germline V and J ends were trimmed by 0 bases and 2 bases, with 8 bases remaining between them. The germline CDR1 and CDR2 sequences are ENHRY and SYGVKD. The CDR3 region has the DNA TGTGCCATCAGTGAGTCGGGGGCCCGCAATCAGCCCCAGCATTTT. This gives the protein CAISESGARNQPQHF.

Worth noting for this clone: A junction end diverges from the germline sequence, so it may reflect a read error. The chain employs TRBV5-1 and TRBJ2-1; 7 positions match TRBD1. CDR3 size: 15 residues. Germline V gives CDR1 SGHRS, CDR2 YFSETQ. CDR3 in DNA: TGCGCCAGCAGTTTGGTTCGGGGACAGAACAATGAGCAGTTCTTC. Translating it yields CASSLVRGQNNEQFF.

The chain carries TRBV10-3 and TRBJ1-2, with D hard to call. The germline CDR1 and CDR2 sequences are ENHRY and SYGVKD. The germline V and J ends were trimmed by 2 bases and 7 bases, with 11 bases remaining between them. CDR3 length equals 13 residues. The CDR3 DNA reads TGTGCCATCAGTGAGCCCCCCGGCGGTGGCTACACCTTC. As protein: CAISEPPGGGYTF.

The V gene is TRBV7-2, the J gene TRBJ2-7; 7 bases are a match to TRBD1. The junction had 5 bases not matched to a gene; V was cut back by 4 bases and J by 2 bases. The germline CDR1 and CDR2 sequences are SGHTA and FQGNSA. The CDR3 totals 14 residues. The DNA for the CDR3 is TGTGCCAGCAGCTACACCGGGACAGCCTACGAGCAGTACTTC. Its protein product is CASSYTGTAYEQYF.

This clone was observed a single time. The J gene is TRBJ2-7, the V gene TRBV29-1; 9 positions agree with TRBD1. Germline values: CDR1 SQVTM, CDR2 ANQGSEA. Unmatched junction bases numbered 4, after V lost 4 bases and J lost 6 bases. CDR3 length: 12 amino acids. CDR3 protein: CSVGDREGEQYF. For the CDR3, the DNA is TGCAGCGTTGGGGACAGGGAGGGCGAGCAGTACTTC.

This clone has more than one count but fewer than ten. The chain is built from TRBV30 and TRBJ1-5, with D perhaps TRBD1 (5 bases). V was cut by 5 bases and J by 4 bases, with 12 bases left in between. This CDR3 contains 13 residues. The germline V gene encodes CDR1 GTSNPN and CDR2 SVGIG (reference sequence). CDR3 sequence: CAWRQPNNQPQHF. CDR3 bases: TGTGCCTGGCGACAGCCCAATAATCAGCCCCAGCATTTT.

The sample holds one count of this clone. The chain employs TRBV5-5 and TRBJ2-7; 12 nucleotides agree with TRBD1. The CDR3 is 16 amino acids. Germline values: CDR1 SGHKS, CDR2 YYEKEE (reference sequence). V lost 3 bases and J lost 7; bases outside the gene matches: 11. CDR3 sequence: CASSSPPGQGAWEQYF. In DNA form, the CDR3 reads TGTGCCAGCAGCTCGCCGCCGGGACAGGGGGCGTGGGAGCAGTACTTC. Supplemented by reference TRBV5-5 and TRBJ2-7, the full variable domain reads DAGVTQSPTHLIKTRGQQVTLRCSPISGHKSVSWYQQVLGQGPQFIFQYYEKEERGRGNFPDRFSARQFPNYSSELNVNALLLGDSALYLCASSSPPGQGAWEQYFGPGTRLTVT.

This clone was detected once. The V and J genes are TRBV10-1 and TRBJ1-2; D might be TRBD1 (5 bases). CDR3 size: 14 residues. The germline gives CDR1 WNHNN, CDR2 SYGVQD (reference sequence). V was pared by 2 bases and J by 8 bases, with 15 bases between. The CDR3 region is CASSESQGQGGYTF. Written as DNA, the CDR3 is TGCGCCAGCAGTGAGAGTCAGGGCCAGGGAGGCTACACCTTC.

The V call is TRBV6-5, the J call TRBJ2-3, with TRBD1 identical over 7 bases. Germline V gene lookup returns CDR1 MNHEY and CDR2 SVGAGI. J was trimmed by 4 bases and V by 5 bases; bases with no gene match: 3. CDR3 length: 13 residues. CDR3 loop: CASSPQGADTQYF. For the CDR3, the DNA is TGTGCCAGCAGTCCTCAGGGGGCAGATACGCAGTATTTT.

The chain recombines TRBV2 with TRBJ1-1, with 8 nucleotides matching TRBD1. CDR3 length: 14 amino acids. The germline V gene has CDR1 SNHLY and CDR2 FYNNEI. The trim removed 6 bases at V and 4 bases at J, leaving 7 bases unmatched. This CDR3 is CASRDTGGSTEAFF. The CDR3 nucleotides are TGTGCCAGCAGAGACACAGGGGGTAGCACTGAAGCTTTCTTT.

The chain employs TRBV4-1 and TRBJ2-7; a possible D gene is TRBD2 (5 bases). Germline V gives CDR1 MGHRA, CDR2 YSYEKL. The CDR3 runs 15 residues. V lost 5 bases and J 0 bases, leaving 14 bases between the germline ends. The CDR3 loop is CASSSGWQSSYEQYF. Written as DNA, the CDR3 is TGCGCCAGCAGCTCGGGGTGGCAGAGCTCCTACGAGCAGTACTTC.

J is TRBJ2-6 and V is TRBV19; TRBD1 matches at 7 bases. This CDR3 has 21 amino acids. V gave up 4 bases and J gave up 1 base; unmatched junction bases: 19. CDR1 and CDR2 from the germline V gene are LNHDA and SQIVND (reference sequence). The CDR3 nucleotides are TGTGCCAGTAGTAACCGGGGACAGAGAAACCCCCCATTGTCTGGGGCCAACGTCCTGACTTTC. This encodes CASSNRGQRNPPLSGANVLTF.

The DNA of the CDR3 is TGTGCCAGCAGTTCATGGACAGGGGGCGAGGGTATGCCCCAGCATTTT. Encoded protein: CASSSWTGGEGMPQHF. The rearrangement joins TRBV27 to TRBJ1-5, with 11 bases aligning to TRBD1. The CDR3 runs to 16 residues. Germline V gene data show CDR1 as MNHEY and CDR2 as SMNVEV (reference sequence). V was clipped by 4 bases and J by 9 bases; unmatched bases: 11.

This chain uses TRBV6-1 with TRBJ2-7; 9 nucleotides line up with TRBD1. Germline V gene data show CDR1 as MNHNS and CDR2 as SASEGT. CDR3 length: 15 residues. The J segment lost 3 bases and the V segment lost 6 bases, leaving 9 bases of the junction unmatched. The chain's CDR3 is CASRAAGTGNYEQYF. The DNA of the CDR3 is TGTGCCAGCAGGGCCGCCGGGACAGGGAACTACGAGCAGTACTTC.

The V gene is TRBV4-1, the J gene TRBJ2-7, with 9 positions matching TRBD2. This CDR3 is 16 amino acids long. Trimming at V came to 3 bases and at J to 5 bases, leaving 11 bases not matched to a gene. Germline V gene sequence: CDR1 MGHRA, CDR2 YSYEKL. The CDR3 protein is CASSQDPGLALDEQYF. The CDR3 DNA sequence: TGCGCCAGCAGCCAGGACCCAGGACTAGCGCTCGACGAGCAGTACTTC.